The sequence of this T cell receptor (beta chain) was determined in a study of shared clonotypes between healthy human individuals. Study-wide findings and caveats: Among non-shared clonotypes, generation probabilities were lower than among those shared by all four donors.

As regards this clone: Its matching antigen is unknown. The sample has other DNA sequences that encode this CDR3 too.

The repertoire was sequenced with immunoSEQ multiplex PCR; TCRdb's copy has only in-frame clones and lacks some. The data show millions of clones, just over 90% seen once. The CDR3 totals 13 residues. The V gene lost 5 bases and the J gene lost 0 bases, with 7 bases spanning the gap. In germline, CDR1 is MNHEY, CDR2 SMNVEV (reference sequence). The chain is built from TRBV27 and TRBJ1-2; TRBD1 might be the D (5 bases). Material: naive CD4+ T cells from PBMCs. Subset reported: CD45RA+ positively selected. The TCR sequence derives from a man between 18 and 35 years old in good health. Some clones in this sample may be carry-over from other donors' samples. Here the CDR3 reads CASSQGANYGYTF. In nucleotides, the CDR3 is TGTGCCAGCAGTCAGGGAGCTAACTATGGCTACACCTTC.